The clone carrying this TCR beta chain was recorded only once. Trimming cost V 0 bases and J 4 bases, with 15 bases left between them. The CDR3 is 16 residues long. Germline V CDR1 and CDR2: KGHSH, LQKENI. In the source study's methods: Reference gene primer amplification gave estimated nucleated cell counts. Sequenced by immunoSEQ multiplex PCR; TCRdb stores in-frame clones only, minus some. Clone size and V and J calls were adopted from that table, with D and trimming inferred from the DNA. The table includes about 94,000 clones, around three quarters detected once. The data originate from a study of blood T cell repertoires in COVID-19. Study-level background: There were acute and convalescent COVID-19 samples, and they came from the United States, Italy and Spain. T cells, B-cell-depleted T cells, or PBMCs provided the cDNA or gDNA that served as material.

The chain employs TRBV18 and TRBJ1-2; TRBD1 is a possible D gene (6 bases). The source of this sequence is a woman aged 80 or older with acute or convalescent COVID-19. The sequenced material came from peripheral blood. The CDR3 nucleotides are TGTGCCAGCTCACCACCGATTACGGGCAGGGGCTATGGCTACACCTTC. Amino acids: CASSPPITGRGYGYTF.